This TCR beta chain was profiled in a study of metastatic and nonmetastatic thyroid tumors. The CDR3 totals 14 residues. CDR1 LGHNA and CDR2 YSLEER come from the germline V gene. Concerning this clone itself: A read error may produce the germline difference seen at one junction end.

Not a single patient had been given any form of treatment at any point before undergoing thyroid surgery. With MiXCR, TCRdb called clones anew from the PCR reads. The table lists tens of thousands of clones, roughly 18% of them singletons, with 2.7% in the top ten. This clonotype was obtained from a male donor with papillary thyroid cancer or a benign thyroid nodule (not recorded which). Some clones in this sample may be carry-over from other donors' samples. This rearrangement joins TRBV4-3 to TRBJ2-2; D gene unclear. Sequencing input: adjacent normal tissue. The CDR3 here is CARSLDQKTGELFF. The CDR3 region has the DNA TGCGCCAGAAGCCTCGACCAGAAAACCGGGGAGCTGTTTTTT.